This is a list of T cell receptor beta chains from one sample in a study of T-cell reconstitution after alpha-beta-depleted transplantation in children. One entry per CDR3 protein, called by TCRdb with MiXCR from the PCR reads. Of 450,000 to 550,000 distinct CDR3 sequences in the sample, 9.5% to 12% are singletons; the top ten hold 11% to 15%. Sequencing used PBMCs, mostly from graft donor cells, obtained 180 days after TCRalphabeta/CD19-depleted stem cell transplant. The receptors were gathered from a female patient between 2 and 15 years old who had a stem cell transplant for aplastic anemia, so the T cells may come from the graft donor. Each CDR3 is given with its conserved first and last residue. Each record gives: clone size, D gene, J gene, V gene, CDR3 DNA, CDR3 protein. D genes are given only for firm matches. Size is stated for part of the rows, as once, few or many counts, or as a class when the clone is expanded.

clone_size: NA; d_call: TRBD1; j_call: TRBJ1-2; v_call: TRBV7-2; cdr3_nt: TGTGCCAGCAGCTTGACAGGGGCGGACTATGGCTACACCTTC; cdr3_aa: CASSLTGADYGYTF
clone_size: NA; d_call: TRBD2; j_call: TRBJ2-1; v_call: TRBV24-1; cdr3_nt: TGTGCCACCAGTGATTTCCCTGGGACTAGTTGGAGTGAGCAGTTCTTC; cdr3_aa: CATSDFPGTSWSEQFF
clone_size: many; d_call: NA; j_call: TRBJ2-3; v_call: TRBV7-9; cdr3_nt: TGTGCCAGCAGCTTAGTCAGTGTTGGAGATAATACGCAGTATTTT; cdr3_aa: CASSLVSVGDNTQYF
clone_size: NA; d_call: NA; j_call: TRBJ1-2; v_call: TRBV27; cdr3_nt: TGTGCCAGCCACTCCCTCGGGGGGCAGGGAACGAGGGATGGCTACACCTTC; cdr3_aa: CASHSLGGQGTRDGYTF
clone_size: many; d_call: NA; j_call: TRBJ2-7; v_call: TRBV12-3/TRBV12-4; cdr3_nt: TGTGCCAGCAGCTCACGGGGCCGGTACGAGCAGTACTTC; cdr3_aa: CASSSRGRYEQYF
clone_size: NA; d_call: NA; j_call: TRBJ1-2; v_call: TRBV5-6; cdr3_nt: TGTGCCAGCAGCTTGGACAGGTATAACTATGGCTACACCTTC; cdr3_aa: CASSLDRYNYGYTF
clone_size: NA; d_call: TRBD2; j_call: TRBJ2-7; v_call: TRBV6-2/TRBV6-3; cdr3_nt: TGTGCCAGCAGTTACCGGGGACTAGCGGGCTCCTACGAGCAGTACTTC; cdr3_aa: CASSYRGLAGSYEQYF
clone_size: few; d_call: NA; j_call: TRBJ1-1; v_call: TRBV7-8; cdr3_nt: TGTGCCAGCAGCTTAGACGGGGGGGGGTGGACTGAAGCTTTCTTT; cdr3_aa: CASSLDGGGWTEAFF
clone_size: NA; d_call: NA; j_call: TRBJ1-5; v_call: TRBV3-1; cdr3_nt: TGTGCCAGCAGTCAAACCGGGACCTATAGCAATCAGCCCCAGCATTTT; cdr3_aa: CASSQTGTYSNQPQHF
clone_size: many; d_call: TRBD2; j_call: TRBJ2-3; v_call: TRBV5-1; cdr3_nt: TGCGCCAGCGGCCCGGGAGGTCAAGGCACAGATACGCAGTATTTT; cdr3_aa: CASGPGGQGTDTQYF
clone_size: few; d_call: TRBD1; j_call: TRBJ2-7; v_call: TRBV27; cdr3_nt: TGTGCCAGCAGTTCACCTTCCGGGACAGGGGGGCTCGAGCAGTACTTC; cdr3_aa: CASSSPSGTGGLEQYF
clone_size: NA; d_call: TRBD2; j_call: TRBJ2-3; v_call: TRBV3-1; cdr3_nt: TGTGCCATCAGTTTAGATGGACTAGCGGGGGTAAGCACAGATACGCAGTATTTT; cdr3_aa: CAISLDGLAGVSTDTQYF
clone_size: NA; d_call: TRBD1; j_call: TRBJ2-6; v_call: TRBV20-1; cdr3_nt: TGCAGTGCTAGAGATACAGGGGGGAGCTCTGGGGCCAACGTCCTGACTTTC; cdr3_aa: CSARDTGGSSGANVLTF
clone_size: NA; d_call: NA; j_call: TRBJ2-1; v_call: TRBV7-8; cdr3_nt: TGTGCCAGCAGCTTACCCGCTAGCTCCTACAATGAGCAGTTCTTC; cdr3_aa: CASSLPASSYNEQFF
clone_size: few; d_call: NA; j_call: TRBJ2-3; v_call: TRBV6-5; cdr3_nt: TGTGCCAGCAGTTACCGCATCGGGCGGAACACAGATACGCAGTATTTT; cdr3_aa: CASSYRIGRNTDTQYF
clone_size: few; d_call: TRBD2; j_call: TRBJ2-5; v_call: TRBV27; cdr3_nt: TGTGCCAGCAGCCGCACGGGCGCCCCGGGACTAGATGAGACCCAGTACTTC; cdr3_aa: CASSRTGAPGLDETQYF